The sample holds many counts of the clone carrying this T cell receptor (beta chain). The antigen is not known. TCR beta CDR3 region amplification was performed from RNA transcripts. The HTBI primer set was used in a first-round RT-PCR of the TCR CDR3. Via MiXCR, TCRdb re-called the multiplex PCR reads, giving one row per CDR3 protein. In the table there are over 450,000 distinct CDR3 sequences, approximately 17% of which are singletons. This sample is drawn from a study of T cells in Graves' hyperthyroidism and ophthalmopathy. Study-level points and caveats: Peripheral blood also featured most of the thyroid clonotypes expanded above 0.001.

V was pared by 6 bases and J by 4 bases, with 12 bases of the junction left unmatched. CDR3 size: 15 residues. Germline loops: CDR1 MNHEY, CDR2 SMNVEV (reference sequence). The source of this sequence is a woman younger than 30 with Graves' ophthalmopathy. The chain couples TRBV27 to TRBJ2-7; 7 bases map to TRBD2. The specimen sequenced was blood. As DNA, the CDR3 is TGTGCCAGCAGAACGTCACCCGCGGGGGTGTACGAGCAGTACTTC. As protein: CASRTSPAGVYEQYF.